Shown below are 6 T cell receptor beta chains from a single sample sequenced in a study of untreated major depressive disorder. Data came from immunoSEQ multiplex PCR; TCRdb stores just in-frame clones and leaves some out. The sample holds tens of thousands of clones, approximately 89% seen once. Sequencing used CD4+ T cells from PBMCs. The receptors were sampled from a woman aged 25 to 39 in good health.

This sequence joins TRBV7-2 and TRBJ1-3; D is undetermined. Germline values: CDR1 SGHTA, CDR2 FQGNSA. Trimming shortened V by 5 bases and J by 1 base, and 12 bases separated the two germline ends. This CDR3 has 15 residues. The CDR3 protein is CASSPYHKSGNTIYF. In DNA form, the CDR3 reads TGTGCCAGCAGCCCCTACCATAAGTCTGGAAACACCATATATTTT.

The count of this clone is one. The J gene is TRBJ1-5, the V gene TRBV19; 8 bases are shared with TRBD1. CDR1 is LNHDA and CDR2 is SQIVND in the germline V gene (reference sequence). V trimming: 10 bases; J trimming: 5 bases; junction bases outside the gene matches: 7. CDR3 size: 13 residues. The CDR3 DNA is TGTGCCACCGGACAGGGTCGGGATCAGCCCCAGCATTTT. This encodes CATGQGRDQPQHF.

Turning to this clone: Additional DNA sequences in this sample encode the identical CDR3. The chain carries TRBV9 and TRBJ1-1, with a tentative D call TRBD1 (6 bases). The germline V gene encodes CDR1 SGDLS and CDR2 YYNGEE. The ends were cut back, 0 bases at V and 3 bases at J, with 15 bases in the middle. The CDR3 has 16 amino acids. CDR3 bases: TGTGCCAGCAGCGTAGGGCAGGGGCCAGCGGACACTGAAGCTTTCTTT. It translates to CASSVGQGPADTEAFF. The entire variable domain, with the rest obtained from reference TRBV9 and TRBJ1-1, is as follows: DSGVTQTPKHLITATGQRVTLRCSPRSGDLSVYWYQQSLDQGLQFLIQYYNGEERAKGNILERFSAQQFPDLHSELNLSSLELGDSALYFCASSVGQGPADTEAFFGQGTRLTVV.

This clone was seen a handful of times. V gene TRBV2 combines with J gene TRBJ1-1; TRBD1 aligns across 7 bases. V dropped 6 bases and J dropped 7; count of bases not matched to a gene: 5. The CDR3 spans 12 residues. Germline values: CDR1 SNHLY, CDR2 FYNNEI. CDR3 in amino acids: CASRNDRVEAFF. CDR3 in DNA: TGTGCCAGCAGGAACGACAGGGTTGAAGCTTTCTTT.

This chain joins TRBV27 and TRBJ2-5; D is ambiguous. Trimming shortened V by 6 bases and J by 2 bases, and 13 bases separated the two germline ends. The germline gives CDR1 MNHEY, CDR2 SMNVEV (reference sequence). There are 14 residues in the CDR3. This CDR3 reads CASRSTTLQETQYF. For the CDR3, the DNA is TGTGCCAGCAGATCTACTACTCTTCAAGAGACCCAGTACTTC.

V is TRBV11-2 and J is TRBJ2-5; no clear D. V lost 1 base and J 2 bases, leaving 5 bases between the germline ends. In germline, CDR1 is SGHAT, CDR2 FQNNGV. This CDR3 has 13 amino acids. This chain's CDR3 is CASSLAYQETQYF. The CDR3 region has the DNA TGTGCCAGCAGCTTAGCCTATCAAGAGACCCAGTACTTC.